What follows is one T cell receptor beta chain and its context. What it recognizes is unknown. The sample is drawn from a study of T-cell memory formation after mild COVID-19. Study-level information: The two donors had largely donor-specific TCR clusters.

This CDR3 is 16 amino acids long. V lost 3 bases and J lost 0; bases outside the gene matches: 3. The germline V gene encodes CDR1 SGDLS and CDR2 YYNGEE. Using constant-segment primers, 5'RACE produced TCR alpha and TCR beta cDNA libraries carrying sample barcodes and UMIs. From the 5' RACE reads, TCRdb called clonotypes with MiXCR, one entry per CDR3 protein. Of a few hundred thousand distinct CDR3 sequences in the sample, under 30% were seen once. Study-level findings and limits: Detection of some responders pre-infection suggested pre-existing cross-reactive memory T cells participated. What remained unconfirmed was the SARS-CoV-2 specificity of second-wave clones peaking on day 37.

The chain uses TRBV9 and TRBJ2-7, with TRBD2 matching over 13 bases. Sequencing was performed on PBMCs or a T cell subset sorted from them (not recorded which). This receptor was taken from an adult woman who had mild COVID-19 (a few samples of this study predate the infection). Cell type and time point are not known. The CDR3 loop is CASSAGTSGTSYEQYF. The CDR3 DNA follows: TGTGCCAGCAGCGCCGGGACTAGCGGGACCTCCTACGAGCAGTACTTC.